This T cell receptor beta chain originates from a study of shared clonotypes between healthy human individuals. Nashville, Tennessee was home to all donors, each a Caucasian adult. Measured with immunoSEQ multiplex PCR; TCRdb has only the in-frame clones, and not every one. The data contain about 600,000 clones, about 80% of them singletons. The CDR3 is 16 residues long. Germline-derived CDR1 and CDR2 are SGHRS and YFSETQ. The germline V and J ends were trimmed by 4 bases and 5 bases, with 21 bases remaining between them. The rearrangement uses TRBV5-1 and TRBJ2-5; D may correspond to TRBD1 or TRBD2 (5 bases each). The sample consisted of PBMCs. This sequence originates from a woman aged 40 to 55 in good health. Some clones in this sample may be carry-over from other donors' samples. The CDR3 DNA follows: TGCGCCAGCAGCACCTCCGGGACGCTTGGAGGTGAGACCCAGTACTTC. Amino acids: CASSTSGTLGGETQYF.